Sequencing of this T cell receptor (beta chain) was carried out in a study of T cell responses to AZD1222 COVID-19 vaccine (dated by TCRdb to the early 2020s). About the full investigation: Because spike-specific TCR depth and breadth did not differ between the two schedules, AZD1222 recipients who got a second dose at roughly 4 weeks were pooled with those who got a second dose at roughly 12 weeks. Trial participants were enrolled into age subgroups of 18-55, 56-69 and 70-plus years, which contained around 140, 26 and 57 TCR-sequenced participants, respectively. TCR sequencing was performed for approximately 240 trial participants, of whom about 210 were given two doses of AZD1222 and some 26 were given two doses of MenACWY control vaccine. Overall study results and their limits: Reportedly, almost half of the unique spike-specific TCRs recognized epitopes lying outside the regions that are mutated in the B.1.351 and B.1.1.7 variants. The 56-69-year group was small, and its depth increase did not reach significance, likely because of low power. Spike-specific TCR breadth and depth rose significantly after two AZD1222 doses compared with day 0 and with MenACWY recipients. Conclusions about previously exposed vaccinees are limited, since just five or six AZD1222 recipients were seropositive for SARS-CoV-2 at baseline. Most participants were white British and females outnumbered males, and the authors suggested that clonal diversity may have been underestimated. Vaccine-associated CD4 TCRs spanned the whole spike protein, with dominant responses in regions 160-218 and 743-854. Because no day 14 peak-response samples were available, the repertoires could be characterized only after the peak T cell response.

Note on this clone: Its antigen has not been determined. Per-nucleotide qualities are absent, and no much larger clonotype sits a single base away.

This specimen's time point label, per the study, means: baseline before first vaccination. Vaccinee samples were obtained from the UK trials COV001 and COV002, which included a single-blind randomized controlled phase 2/3 trial of AZD1222 (ChAdOx1 nCoV-19) in healthy adults. Trial participant PBMC samples were collected at day 0 and day 28 after the second dose for TCRbeta chain sequencing. The CDR3 regions of human TCRbeta chains were subjected to immunosequencing. Per the authors' processing: TCRs in the repertoires were matched against a reference library of SARS-CoV-2-specific TCRs that had been generated with the MIRA antigen-specificity platform. Breadth meant the fraction of unique TCRs that were SARS-CoV-2-associated, whereas depth meant the fraction of total T cells that were SARS-CoV-2-associated. Using the MIRA data, every spike-specific TCR was mapped to the spike region that the TCR reacted to and assigned to either a CD4 or a CD8 class. Log10-transformed breadth and depth values were compared by one-way ANOVA with Sidak's multiple comparisons tests. The source is immuneACCESS, and TCRdb retained only in-frame sequences with V and J called. Part of the clones is not carried over; for the studies checked, unresolved V genes explain less than half of this, and the remainder is unexplained. From that table come the V and J calls and clone size; the DNA was used to work out D and trimming. The sample has roughly 97,000 clones on record, 75% to 90% of them singletons. The ten largest account for around 9.4% of the sample.

Material: peripheral blood, obtained on day 0 of AZD1222 vaccination. This receptor was obtained from an adult in good health.

The CDR3 is CASSQEGLGGSYEQYF. The nucleotide sequence is given as TGCGCCAGCAGCCAAGAAGGGTTAGGGGGCTCCTACGAGCAGTACTTC. In this chain, TRBV4-3 is recombined with TRBJ2-7; 6 matching bases give a weak D call of TRBD1. From cysteine to phenylalanine, the CDR3 is 16 amino acids long. Here the CDR3 DNA is all that survives: 48 bases in frame from base 1. The germline V gene sets CDR1 to LGHNA and CDR2 to YSLEER. V is clipped by 0 bases and J by 0 bases, and the sequence between their germline boundaries is 12 bases long.